This T cell receptor beta chain emerged from a study of blood T cell repertoires in COVID-19. Study in general: COVID-19 samples from acute and convalescent phases originated in the United States, Italy and Spain.

V gave up 5 bases and J gave up 5 bases; unmatched junction bases: 1. Germline loops: CDR1 SGHAT, CDR2 FQNNGV. The CDR3 contains 14 residues. TCRdb keeps only in-frame clones here, not all; method: immunoSEQ multiplex PCR. The table records 88,000 or so clones, about 85% of them present only once. The material sequenced was peripheral blood. The receptor's source is a man in his 60s with acute or convalescent COVID-19. V usage is TRBV11-2 and J usage is TRBJ2-1, with 12 bases that match TRBD2. The CDR3 DNA is TGTGCCAGCAGCCTAGCGGGGGGGCACAATGAGCAGTTCTTC. Amino acids: CASSLAGGHNEQFF.